Shown below are 8 T cell receptor beta chains from a single sample sequenced in a study of blood T cell repertoires in COVID-19. The assay was immunoSEQ multiplex PCR, and TCRdb's table has in-frame clones only and misses some. Here the sample spans over 150,000 clones, 85% to 90% being singletons. Input material: peripheral blood. The receptors were gathered from a man aged 55 to 70 with COVID-19, enrolled during active disease.

J is TRBJ1-2 and V is TRBV2, with a possible D match to TRBD1 (6 bases). Trimming shortened V by 9 bases and J by 4 bases, and 24 bases separated the two germline ends. This CDR3 is 16 amino acids long. Germline V gives CDR1 SNHLY, CDR2 FYNNEI. CDR3 in amino acids: CASQGIYRVSLYGYTF. DNA of the CDR3: TGTGCCAGTCAGGGAATCTACAGGGTTTCGCTCTATGGCTACACCTTC.

The genes are TRBV7-2 and TRBJ1-4; D ambiguous. The CDR3 consists of 15 residues. Trimming took 5 bases from V and 4 from J, leaving 14 bases between them. Germline V CDR1 and CDR2: SGHTA, FQGNSA. CDR3 amino acids: CASSPQMQFNEKLFF. For the CDR3, the DNA is TGTGCCAGCAGCCCTCAGATGCAGTTTAATGAAAAACTGTTTTTT. The whole variable domain, filled in from reference TRBV7-2 and TRBJ1-4, reads GAGVSQSPSNKVTEKGKDVELRCDPISGHTALYWYRQSLGQGLEFLIYFQGNSAPDKSGLPSDRFSAERTGGSVSTLTIQRTQQEDSAVYLCASSPQMQFNEKLFFGSGTQLSVL.

The CDR3 bases are TGTGCCAGCAGCAGACAGGGCGGAGAGACCCAGTACTTC. Translated, it gives CASSRQGGETQYF. The V and J genes are TRBV12-3 or TRBV12-4 and TRBJ2-5; 7 bases agree with TRBD1. J lost 4 bases, V lost 6 bases, and 5 bases had no gene match. This CDR3 spans 13 amino acids.

With respect to this clone: Other DNA sequences in this sample translate to the same CDR3. The chain combines TRBV6-2 or TRBV6-3 with TRBJ1-1, with D possibly TRBD1 on 5 matching bases. This CDR3 comprises 14 residues. Germline CDR1 reads MNHEY; CDR2 reads SVGEGT. V lost 6 bases and J lost 0, with 11 bases in between. The CDR3 DNA is TGTGCCAGCAGCTCCTCAGGGATGAACACTGAAGCTTTCTTT. Protein: CASSSSGMNTEAFF.

The chain links TRBV28 to TRBJ1-2, with 7 bases matching TRBD1. Germline CDR1 and CDR2: MDHEN and SYDVKM. The J segment lost 8 bases and the V segment lost 6 bases, leaving 12 bases of the junction unmatched. The CDR3 has 14 amino acids. CDR3 residues: CASSPGTDPSGYTF. The CDR3 nucleotides are TGTGCCAGCAGCCCCGGGACAGATCCTTCCGGCTACACCTTC.

V usage is TRBV14 and J usage is TRBJ1-2; 7 positions agree with TRBD1. Germline V lookup: CDR1 SGHDN, CDR2 FVKESK. V gave up 1 base and J gave up 8 bases; unmatched junction bases: 7. This CDR3 has 14 amino acids. The DNA of the CDR3 is TGTGCCAGCAGCCAAGGAGACAGGGTATGGGGCTACACCTTC. Translating it yields CASSQGDRVWGYTF.

The CDR3 nucleotides read TGTGCCAGGGACAGCCCAGTACCCACACGCTCCTACAATGAGCAGTTCTTC. Translated: CARDSPVPTRSYNEQFF. The chain combines TRBV27 with TRBJ2-1, with a tentative D call TRBD1 (6 bases). The CDR3 consists of 17 residues. V lost 9 bases to trimming and J lost 0 bases, with 21 bases between them. Germline V lookup: CDR1 MNHEY, CDR2 SMNVEV (reference sequence).

The count of this clone is one. This sequence joins TRBV5-8 and TRBJ2-6, with unresolved D. The CDR3 extends over 16 amino acids. Germline CDR1 is SGHTS and CDR2 is YDEGEE. Trimming left V 1 base short and J 0 bases short, with 8 bases between. DNA for the CDR3: TGTGCCAGCAGCTTGCGTCGAGACTCTGGGGCCAACGTCCTGACTTTC. Translating gives CASSLRRDSGANVLTF.